Here is one T cell receptor beta chain with its context. Trimming pared 4 bases from V and 10 bases from J, leaving 15 bases between. CDR1 and CDR2 (germline): SGHRS, YFSETQ. CDR3 size: 13 residues. The data are from a study of cytomegalovirus exposure and HLA in healthy donors. PCR was performed using 60 Vbeta and 13 Jbeta primers. Using immunoSEQ multiplex PCR, the repertoire was profiled, and TCRdb retains in-frame clones only, with some absent. This sample has some 160,000 clones, with around 84% found just once. The chain recombines TRBV5-1 with TRBJ2-1; D perhaps matches TRBD2 (5 bases). The sample taken for sequencing was PBMCs. This sequence was found in a boy between 2 and 10 years old in good health and CMV-seronegative. CDR3 coding DNA: TGCGCCAGCAGCCCGGACTGTAAATGCGAGCAGTTCTTC. It translates to CASSPDCKCEQFF.